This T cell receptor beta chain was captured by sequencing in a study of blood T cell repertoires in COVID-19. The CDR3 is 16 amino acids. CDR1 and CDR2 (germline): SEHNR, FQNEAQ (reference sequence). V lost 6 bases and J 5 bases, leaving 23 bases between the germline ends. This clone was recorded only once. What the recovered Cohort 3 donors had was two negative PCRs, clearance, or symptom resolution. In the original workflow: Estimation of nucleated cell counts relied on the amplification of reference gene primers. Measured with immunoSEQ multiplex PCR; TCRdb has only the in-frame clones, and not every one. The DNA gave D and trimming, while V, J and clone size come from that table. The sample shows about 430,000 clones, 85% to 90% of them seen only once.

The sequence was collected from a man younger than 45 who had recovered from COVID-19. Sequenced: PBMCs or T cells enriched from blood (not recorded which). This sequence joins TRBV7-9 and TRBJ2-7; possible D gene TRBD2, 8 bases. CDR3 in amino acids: CASSQGGTRAGDEQYF. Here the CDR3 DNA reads TGTGCCAGCAGTCAGGGGGGGACTAGAGCTGGTGACGAGCAGTACTTC.